Given below is one T cell receptor beta chain in context. Its target is unknown. The sample belongs to a study of early stage breast cancer tumors. Looking at the study overall: Most invasive tumors, about 75% of the 16, were ER+/PR+/HER2-. The ER+/PR+/HER2- tumors included roughly eight ductal and a handful of lobular carcinomas.

Notes on the study in general: Compared with adjacent normal breast tissue, tumors showed roughly 2.4-fold greater T cell density and higher clonality.

Assay: immunoSEQ multiplex PCR; the TCRdb copy retains only in-frame clones and omits some. The sample yields about 4,800 clones, about 56% seen once. V was cut by 2 bases and J by 6 bases, with 8 bases left in between. Germline V lookup: CDR1 MNHEY, CDR2 SMNVEV (reference sequence). The CDR3 loop spans 13 amino acids. Tumor samples used roughly 17-55 mg of diced tissue. The receptor's source is a person aged 50-59 years with breast cancer. The specimen was breast tumor tissue. This chain links TRBV27 with TRBJ2-1, with unresolved D. The CDR3 reads CASSLAVSNEQFF. The CDR3 nucleotides read TGTGCCAGCAGTTTAGCTGTTAGCAATGAGCAGTTCTTC.